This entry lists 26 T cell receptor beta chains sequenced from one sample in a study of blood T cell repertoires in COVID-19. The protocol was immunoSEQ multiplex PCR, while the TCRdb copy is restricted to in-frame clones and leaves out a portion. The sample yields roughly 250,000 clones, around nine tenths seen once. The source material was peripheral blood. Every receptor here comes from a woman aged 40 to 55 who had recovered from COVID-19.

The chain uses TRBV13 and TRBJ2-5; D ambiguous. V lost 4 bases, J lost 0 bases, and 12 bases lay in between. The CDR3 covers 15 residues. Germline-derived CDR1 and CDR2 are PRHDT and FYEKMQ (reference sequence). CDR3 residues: CASSSAHGDQETQYF. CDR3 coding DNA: TGTGCCAGCAGCTCTGCGCACGGAGACCAAGAGACCCAGTACTTC.

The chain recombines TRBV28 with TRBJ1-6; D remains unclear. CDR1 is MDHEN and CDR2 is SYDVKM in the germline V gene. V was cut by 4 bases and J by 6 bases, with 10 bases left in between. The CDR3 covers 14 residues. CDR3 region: CASSSVPVNSPLHF. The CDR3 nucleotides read TGTGCCAGCAGTTCAGTACCAGTTAATTCACCCCTCCACTTT.

The chain's CDR3 is CASSAGRPSYGYTF. CDR3 in DNA: TGTGCCAGCAGCGCGGGACGGCCCTCCTATGGCTACACCTTC. V and J are TRBV2 and TRBJ1-2, with a tentative D call TRBD1 (5 bases). V lost 6 bases to trimming and J lost 4 bases, with 15 bases between them. The length of the CDR3 is 14 residues. Germline V gene data show CDR1 as SNHLY and CDR2 as FYNNEI.

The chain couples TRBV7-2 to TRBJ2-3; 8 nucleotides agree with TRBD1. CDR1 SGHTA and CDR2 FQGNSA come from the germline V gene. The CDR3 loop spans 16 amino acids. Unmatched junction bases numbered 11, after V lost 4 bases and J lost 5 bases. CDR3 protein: CASSSQTGAGLDTQYF. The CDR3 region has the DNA TGTGCCAGCAGCTCTCAGACAGGGGCCGGGTTAGATACGCAGTATTTT.

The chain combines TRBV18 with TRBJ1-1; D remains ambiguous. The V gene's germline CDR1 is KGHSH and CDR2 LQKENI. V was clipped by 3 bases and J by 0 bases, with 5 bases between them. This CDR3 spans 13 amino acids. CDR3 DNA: TGTGCCAGCTCACCGAGCCTGAACACTGAAGCTTTCTTT. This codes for CASSPSLNTEAFF. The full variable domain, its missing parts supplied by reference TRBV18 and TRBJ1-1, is NAGVMQNPRHLVRRRGQEARLRCSPMKGHSHVYWYRQLPEEGLKFMVYLQKENIIDESGMPKERFSAEFPKEGPSILRIQQVVRGDSAAYFCASSPSLNTEAFFGQGTRLTVV.

The CDR3 DNA is TGTGCCATCGGGACAGGGTACAATGAGCAGTTCTTC. Translated: CAIGTGYNEQFF. J is TRBJ2-1 and V is TRBV10-3, with 9 bases aligning to TRBD1. This CDR3 is built from 12 residues. Germline trimming cut 8 bases from V and 4 bases from J; bases unmatched to any gene: 0. Germline assignment: CDR1 ENHRY and CDR2 SYGVKD.

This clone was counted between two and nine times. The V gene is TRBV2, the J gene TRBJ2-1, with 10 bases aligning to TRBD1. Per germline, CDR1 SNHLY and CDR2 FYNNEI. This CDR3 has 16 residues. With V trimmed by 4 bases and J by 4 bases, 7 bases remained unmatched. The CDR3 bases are TGTGCCAGCAGTGGATGGCGGACAGGGGGGTACAATGAGCAGTTCTTC. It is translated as CASSGWRTGGYNEQFF.

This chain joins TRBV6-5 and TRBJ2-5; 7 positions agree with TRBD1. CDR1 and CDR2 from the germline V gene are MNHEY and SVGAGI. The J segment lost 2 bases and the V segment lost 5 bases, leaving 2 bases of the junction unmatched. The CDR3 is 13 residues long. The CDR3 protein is CASSRDRQETQYF. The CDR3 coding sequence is TGTGCCAGCAGTAGGGACAGACAAGAGACCCAGTACTTC.

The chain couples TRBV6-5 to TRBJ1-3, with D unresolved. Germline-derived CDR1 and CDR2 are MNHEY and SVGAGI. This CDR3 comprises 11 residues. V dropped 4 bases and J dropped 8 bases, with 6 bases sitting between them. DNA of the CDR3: TGTGCCAGCAGTTTTCGAGACACCATATATTTT. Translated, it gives CASSFRDTIYF.

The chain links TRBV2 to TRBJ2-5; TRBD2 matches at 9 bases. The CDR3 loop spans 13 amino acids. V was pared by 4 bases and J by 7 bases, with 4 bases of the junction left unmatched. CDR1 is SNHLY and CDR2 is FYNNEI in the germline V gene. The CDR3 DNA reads TGTGCCAGCAGTGGGCTAGCGGGGTGGACCCAGTACTTC. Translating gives CASSGLAGWTQYF.

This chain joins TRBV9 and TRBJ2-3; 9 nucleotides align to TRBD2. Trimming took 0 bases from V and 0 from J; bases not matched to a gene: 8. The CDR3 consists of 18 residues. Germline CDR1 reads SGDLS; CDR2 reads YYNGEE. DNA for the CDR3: TGTGCCAGCAGCGTAGGACCTAGCGGGGAGTCTAGCACAGATACGCAGTATTTT. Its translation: CASSVGPSGESSTDTQYF.

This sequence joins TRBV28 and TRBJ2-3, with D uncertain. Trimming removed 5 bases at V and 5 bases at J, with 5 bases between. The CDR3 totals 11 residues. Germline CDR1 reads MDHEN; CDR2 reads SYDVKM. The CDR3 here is CASSLRDTQYF. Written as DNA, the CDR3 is TGTGCCAGCAGTCTCAGAGATACGCAGTATTTT.

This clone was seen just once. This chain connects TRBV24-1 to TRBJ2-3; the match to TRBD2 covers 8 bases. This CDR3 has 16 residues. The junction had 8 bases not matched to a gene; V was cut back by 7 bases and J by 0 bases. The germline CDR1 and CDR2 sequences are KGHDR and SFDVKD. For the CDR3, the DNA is TGTGCCACCAGCTCCAGCGGGAGCCCTAGCACAGATACGCAGTATTTT. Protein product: CATSSSGSPSTDTQYF.

CDR3 bases: TGTGCCAGCAGTGATGGAGTCCAAGAGACCCAGTACTTC. Translated: CASSDGVQETQYF. This rearrangement joins TRBV2 to TRBJ2-5; D unclear. Trimming shortened V by 3 bases and J by 1 base, and 6 bases separated the two germline ends. This CDR3 region has 13 residues. The V gene's germline CDR1 is SNHLY and CDR2 FYNNEI.

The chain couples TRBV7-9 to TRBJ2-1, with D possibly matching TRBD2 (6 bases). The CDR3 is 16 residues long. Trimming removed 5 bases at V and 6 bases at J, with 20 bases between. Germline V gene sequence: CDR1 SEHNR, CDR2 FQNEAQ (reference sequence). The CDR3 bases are TGTGCCAGCAGCACCCCGCTGGTGGGTAGCGGCAATGAGCAGTTCTTC. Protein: CASSTPLVGSGNEQFF. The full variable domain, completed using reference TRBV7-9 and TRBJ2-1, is DTGVSQNPRHKITKRGQNVTFRCDPISEHNRLYWYRQTLGQGPEFLTYFQNEAQLEKSRLLSDRFSAERPKGSFSTLEIQRTEQGDSAMYLCASSTPLVGSGNEQFFGPGTRLTVL.

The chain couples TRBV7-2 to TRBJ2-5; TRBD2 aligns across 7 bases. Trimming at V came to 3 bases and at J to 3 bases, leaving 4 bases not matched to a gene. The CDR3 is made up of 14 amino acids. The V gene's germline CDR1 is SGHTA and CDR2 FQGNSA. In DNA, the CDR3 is TGTGCCAGCAGCTTTAACGGGAGGAAAGAGACCCAGTACTTC. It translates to CASSFNGRKETQYF.

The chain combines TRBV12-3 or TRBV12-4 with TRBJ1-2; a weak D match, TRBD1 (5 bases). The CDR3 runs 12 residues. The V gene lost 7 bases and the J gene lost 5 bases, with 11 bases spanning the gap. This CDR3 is CASTQEGYGYTF. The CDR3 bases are TGTGCCAGCACCCAGGAGGGGTATGGCTACACCTTC.

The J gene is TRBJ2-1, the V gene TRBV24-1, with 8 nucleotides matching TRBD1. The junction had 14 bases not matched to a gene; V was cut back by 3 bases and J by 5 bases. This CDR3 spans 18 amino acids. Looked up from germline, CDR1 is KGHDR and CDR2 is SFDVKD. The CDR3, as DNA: TGTGCCACCAGTGATCCATCCTCGACGTGGACAGGGCACAATGAGCAGTTCTTC. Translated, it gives CATSDPSSTWTGHNEQFF.

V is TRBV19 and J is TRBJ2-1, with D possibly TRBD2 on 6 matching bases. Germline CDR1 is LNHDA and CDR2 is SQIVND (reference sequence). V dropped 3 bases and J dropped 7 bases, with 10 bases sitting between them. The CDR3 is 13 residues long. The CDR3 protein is CASSIQAGNEQFF. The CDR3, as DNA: TGTGCCAGTAGTATCCAGGCGGGAAATGAGCAGTTCTTC.

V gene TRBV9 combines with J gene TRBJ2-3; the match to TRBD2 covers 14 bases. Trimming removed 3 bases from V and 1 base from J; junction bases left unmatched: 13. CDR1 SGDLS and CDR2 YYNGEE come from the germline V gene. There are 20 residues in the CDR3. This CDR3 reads CASSGARTSGGNRGTDTQYF. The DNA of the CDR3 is TGTGCCAGCAGCGGGGCGAGGACTAGCGGGGGGAACCGCGGCACAGATACGCAGTATTTT. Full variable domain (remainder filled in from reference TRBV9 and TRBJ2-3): DSGVTQTPKHLITATGQRVTLRCSPRSGDLSVYWYQQSLDQGLQFLIQYYNGEERAKGNILERFSAQQFPDLHSELNLSSLELGDSALYFCASSGARTSGGNRGTDTQYFGPGTRLTVL.

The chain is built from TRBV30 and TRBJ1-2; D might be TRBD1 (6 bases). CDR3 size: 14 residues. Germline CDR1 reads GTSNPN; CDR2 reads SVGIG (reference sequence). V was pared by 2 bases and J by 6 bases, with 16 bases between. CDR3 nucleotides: TGTGCCTGGAGTATGAACAGGGAGGGAAATGGCTACACCTTC. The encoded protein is CAWSMNREGNGYTF.

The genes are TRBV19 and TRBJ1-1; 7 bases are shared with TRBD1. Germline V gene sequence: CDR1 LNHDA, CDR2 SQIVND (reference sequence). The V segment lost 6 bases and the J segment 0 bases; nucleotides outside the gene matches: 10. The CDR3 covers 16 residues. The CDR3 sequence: CASRSPGQPMNTEAFF. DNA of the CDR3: TGTGCCAGTAGGAGTCCGGGACAGCCAATGAACACTGAAGCTTTCTTT.

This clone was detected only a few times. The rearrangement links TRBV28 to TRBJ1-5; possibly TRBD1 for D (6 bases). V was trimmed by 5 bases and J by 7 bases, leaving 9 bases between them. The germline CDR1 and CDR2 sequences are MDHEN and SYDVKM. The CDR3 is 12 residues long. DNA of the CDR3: TGTGCCAGCAGTACAGGGATCCAGCCCCAGCATTTT. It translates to CASSTGIQPQHF.

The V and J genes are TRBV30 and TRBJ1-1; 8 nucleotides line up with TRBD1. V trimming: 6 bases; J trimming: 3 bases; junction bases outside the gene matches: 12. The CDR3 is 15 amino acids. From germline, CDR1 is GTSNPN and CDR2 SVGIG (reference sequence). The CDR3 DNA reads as TGTGCCTGTCGACAGGGGAGGTTTGAGGACACTGAAGCTTTCTTT. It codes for CACRQGRFEDTEAFF. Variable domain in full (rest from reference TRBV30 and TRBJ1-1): SQTIHQWPATLVQPVGSPLSLECTVEGTSNPNLYWYRQAAGRGLQLLFYSVGIGQISSEVPQNLSASRPQDRQFILSSKKLLLSDSGFYLCACRQGRFEDTEAFFGQGTRLTVV.

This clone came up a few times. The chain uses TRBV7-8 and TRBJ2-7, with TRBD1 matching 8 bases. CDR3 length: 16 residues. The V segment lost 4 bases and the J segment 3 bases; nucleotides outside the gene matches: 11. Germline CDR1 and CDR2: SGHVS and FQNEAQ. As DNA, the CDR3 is TGTGCCAGCAGCTCCCCGACAGGGGCCCGCGGCTACGAGCAGTACTTC. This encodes CASSSPTGARGYEQYF.

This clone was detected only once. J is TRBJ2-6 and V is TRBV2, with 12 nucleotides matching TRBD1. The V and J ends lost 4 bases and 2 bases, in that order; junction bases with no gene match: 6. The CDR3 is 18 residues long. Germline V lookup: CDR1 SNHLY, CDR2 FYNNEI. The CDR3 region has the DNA TGTGCCAGCAGTGGCCGGGACAGGGGGCTTGCTGGGGCCAACGTCCTGACTTTC. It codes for CASSGRDRGLAGANVLTF.